One T cell receptor (beta chain) is described in this entry. Its antigen is undetermined. The data derive from a study of beta chain features in type 1 diabetes. The sequenced template was cDNA made from the entire isolated RNA. Method: immunoSEQ multiplex PCR; TCRdb's copy keeps in-frame clones and lacks some. The repertoire includes 600,000 or so clones, 9.5% to 15% of them detected once, and 0.095% to 0.15% sits in the top ten. Study observations and caveats: Significant though moderate, a shortening of TCRB CDR3s appeared in all four CD4+ subsets of Type 1 diabetes patients. Patients with type 1 diabetes showed fewer VDJ junction insertions and more deletions.

Each of the CD4+ naive, central memory, regulatory and stem cell-like memory populations was sorted via CD45RO/CCR7/CD25/CD127/CD95/CD27. Sequencing input: naive CD4+ T cells from blood. The receptor was derived from a man aged 30 to 45 with type 1 diabetes.

The CDR3 DNA reads as TGTGCCAGCAGCCAGGGTATGAACACTGAAGCTTTCTTT. As protein: CASSQGMNTEAFF. V usage is TRBV7-3 and J usage is TRBJ1-1, with D perhaps matching TRBD1 (5 bases). Germline CDR1 SGHTA, CDR2 FQGTGA. The CDR3 spans 13 residues. The germline V and J ends were trimmed by 5 bases and 0 bases, with 7 bases remaining between them.